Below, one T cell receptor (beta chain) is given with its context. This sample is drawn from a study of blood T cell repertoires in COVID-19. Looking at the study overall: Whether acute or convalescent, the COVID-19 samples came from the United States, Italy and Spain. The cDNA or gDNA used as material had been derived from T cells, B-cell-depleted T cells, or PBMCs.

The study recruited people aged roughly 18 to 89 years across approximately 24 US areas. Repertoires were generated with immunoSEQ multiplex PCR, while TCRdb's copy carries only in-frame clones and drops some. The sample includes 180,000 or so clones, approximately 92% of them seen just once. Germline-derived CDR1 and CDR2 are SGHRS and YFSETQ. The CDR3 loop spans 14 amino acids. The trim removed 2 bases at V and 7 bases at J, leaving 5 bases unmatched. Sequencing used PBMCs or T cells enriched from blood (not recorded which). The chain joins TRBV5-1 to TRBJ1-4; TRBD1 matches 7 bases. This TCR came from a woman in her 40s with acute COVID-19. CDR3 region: CASSLGGSVEKLFF. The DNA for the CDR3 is TGCGCCAGCAGCTTAGGGGGCTCTGTTGAAAAACTGTTTTTT.